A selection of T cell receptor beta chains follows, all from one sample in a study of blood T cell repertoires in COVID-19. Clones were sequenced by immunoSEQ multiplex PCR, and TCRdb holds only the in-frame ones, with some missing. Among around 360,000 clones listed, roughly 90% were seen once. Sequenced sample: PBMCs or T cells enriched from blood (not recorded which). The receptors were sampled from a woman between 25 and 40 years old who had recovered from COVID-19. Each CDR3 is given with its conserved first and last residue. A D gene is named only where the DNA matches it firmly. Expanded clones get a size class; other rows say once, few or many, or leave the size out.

CDR3 protein: CASSLTSGRTGELFF
CDR3 DNA: TGCGCCAGCAGCCTAACTAGCGGGAGGACCGGGGAGCTGTTTTTT
clone size: -
D gene: TRBD2
J gene: TRBJ2-2
V gene: TRBV4-1

CDR3 protein: CASSIDLLGDTYEQYF
CDR3 DNA: TGTGCCAGTAGTATAGATCTATTAGGGGATACCTACGAGCAGTACTTC
clone size: -
D gene: -
J gene: TRBJ2-7
V gene: TRBV19

CDR3 protein: CASSPTPLNTEAFF
CDR3 DNA: TGTGCCAGCAGCCCAACACCGTTAAACACTGAAGCTTTCTTT
clone size: -
D gene: -
J gene: TRBJ1-1
V gene: TRBV6-6

CDR3 protein: CASSLARGNTEAFF
CDR3 DNA: TGCGCCAGCAGCTTGGCCCGGGGAAACACTGAAGCTTTCTTT
clone size: -
D gene: -
J gene: TRBJ1-1
V gene: TRBV5-1

CDR3 protein: CASSELGSTGELFF
CDR3 DNA: TGCGCCAGCAGTGAGTTGGGGAGCACCGGGGAGCTGTTTTTT
clone size: -
D gene: -
J gene: TRBJ2-2
V gene: TRBV10-2

CDR3 protein: CASSERIRSEQYF
CDR3 DNA: TGTGCCAGCAGTGAACGGATTAGGAGCGAGCAGTACTTC
clone size: -
D gene: -
J gene: TRBJ2-7
V gene: TRBV6-1

CDR3 protein: CASSGPNRDNEQFF
CDR3 DNA: TGTGCCAGCAGTGGCCCGAACAGGGACAATGAGCAGTTCTTC
clone size: -
D gene: -
J gene: TRBJ2-1
V gene: TRBV28

CDR3 protein: CASSLPGYGYTF
CDR3 DNA: TGTGCCAGCAGTCTTCCAGGGTATGGCTACACCTTC
clone size: -
D gene: -
J gene: TRBJ1-2
V gene: TRBV28

CDR3 protein: CASARANEKLFF
CDR3 DNA: TGTGCCAGCGCGCGGGCTAATGAAAAACTGTTTTTT
clone size: -
D gene: -
J gene: TRBJ1-4
V gene: TRBV28

CDR3 protein: CASSRLAGGPISTDTQYF
CDR3 DNA: TGTGCCAGCAGCCGACTAGCGGGGGGACCTATTAGCACAGATACGCAGTATTTT
clone size: -
D gene: TRBD2
J gene: TRBJ2-3
V gene: TRBV3-1/TRBV3-2

CDR3 protein: CASSLLPGNTEAFF
CDR3 DNA: TGCGCCAGCAGCTTGCTCCCAGGGAACACTGAAGCTTTCTTT
clone size: once
D gene: -
J gene: TRBJ1-1
V gene: TRBV5-1

CDR3 protein: CASRLAGVNEQYF
CDR3 DNA: TGTGCCAGCAGGTTAGCGGGAGTCAACGAGCAGTACTTC
clone size: -
D gene: TRBD2
J gene: TRBJ2-7
V gene: TRBV7-2

CDR3 protein: CASSRKGQGAAEAFF
CDR3 DNA: TGTGCCAGCAGCAGAAAGGGACAGGGGGCGGCTGAAGCTTTCTTT
clone size: -
D gene: TRBD1
J gene: TRBJ1-1
V gene: TRBV13

CDR3 protein: CTSRTSGRFSTGELFF
CDR3 DNA: TGCACCAGCAGGACTAGCGGGAGATTCAGTACCGGGGAGCTGTTTTTT
clone size: few
D gene: -
J gene: TRBJ2-2
V gene: TRBV1

CDR3 protein: CASSFEQGYTEAFF
CDR3 DNA: TGTGCCAGCAGCTTTGAACAGGGGTACACTGAAGCTTTCTTT
clone size: once
D gene: TRBD1
J gene: TRBJ1-1
V gene: TRBV11-1

CDR3 protein: CASSSRDGGDNEQFF
CDR3 DNA: TGTGCCAGCAGTTCCCGGGACGGAGGGGACAATGAGCAGTTCTTC
clone size: -
D gene: -
J gene: TRBJ2-1
V gene: TRBV27

CDR3 protein: CASSLGGQGISYEQYF
CDR3 DNA: TGCGCCAGCAGCTTGGGGGGACAGGGGATCTCCTACGAGCAGTACTTC
clone size: -
D gene: TRBD1
J gene: TRBJ2-7
V gene: TRBV5-1

CDR3 protein: CASSVVPTGFYEQYF
CDR3 DNA: TGTGCCAGCAGCGTAGTTCCAACAGGTTTCTACGAGCAGTACTTC
clone size: once
D gene: -
J gene: TRBJ2-7
V gene: TRBV9

CDR3 protein: CASSPPTMTDTQYF
CDR3 DNA: TGCGCCAGCAGCCCTCCGACTATGACAGATACGCAGTATTTT
clone size: -
D gene: -
J gene: TRBJ2-3
V gene: TRBV5-1

CDR3 protein: CAIRPTSGTDTQYF
CDR3 DNA: TGTGCCATCAGACCGACTAGCGGCACAGATACGCAGTATTTT
clone size: -
D gene: TRBD2
J gene: TRBJ2-3
V gene: TRBV10-3

CDR3 protein: CASSLDRVSNQPQHF
CDR3 DNA: TGTGCCAGCAGCTTGGACAGGGTTAGCAATCAGCCCCAGCATTTT
clone size: -
D gene: TRBD1
J gene: TRBJ1-5
V gene: TRBV7-2

CDR3 protein: CASSYGTGTRAYEQYF
CDR3 DNA: TGTGCCAGCAGTTACGGGACCGGGACTAGAGCCTACGAGCAGTACTTC
clone size: -
D gene: TRBD2
J gene: TRBJ2-7
V gene: TRBV6-5

CDR3 protein: CASSRGQGDTEAFF
CDR3 DNA: TGTGCCAGCAGTCGTGGACAGGGGGATACTGAAGCTTTCTTT
clone size: -
D gene: TRBD1
J gene: TRBJ1-1
V gene: TRBV6-5

CDR3 protein: CASSISPGSNYGYTF
CDR3 DNA: TGTGCCAGTAGTATCAGCCCGGGTTCAAACTATGGCTACACCTTC
clone size: -
D gene: -
J gene: TRBJ1-2
V gene: TRBV19

CDR3 protein: CASSLSSGEDTQYF
CDR3 DNA: TGCGCCAGCAGCTTGTCTAGCGGGGAAGATACGCAGTATTTT
clone size: -
D gene: TRBD2
J gene: TRBJ2-3
V gene: TRBV5-1

CDR3 protein: CSASGSIRRQFF
CDR3 DNA: TGCAGTGCTAGTGGTAGCATCCGTCGGCAGTTCTTC
clone size: once
D gene: -
J gene: TRBJ2-1
V gene: TRBV20-1

CDR3 protein: CASSSLRVGGYTF
CDR3 DNA: TGTGCCAGCAGTTCCCTCAGGGTGGGCGGCTACACCTTC
clone size: -
D gene: -
J gene: TRBJ1-2
V gene: TRBV28

CDR3 protein: CASSEALGTGGLANYGYTF
CDR3 DNA: TGTGCCAGCAGTGAAGCGCTCGGGACAGGGGGCTTGGCTAACTATGGCTACACCTTC
clone size: -
D gene: TRBD1
J gene: TRBJ1-2
V gene: TRBV6-1

CDR3 protein: CASSVAVTSTDTQYF
CDR3 DNA: TGTGCCAGCAGCGTAGCTGTGACTAGCACAGATACGCAGTATTTT
clone size: -
D gene: -
J gene: TRBJ2-3
V gene: TRBV9

CDR3 protein: CASSPRQGNLFTEAFF
CDR3 DNA: TGTGCCAGCAGCCCGAGACAGGGGAATCTTTTTACTGAAGCTTTCTTT
clone size: -
D gene: TRBD1
J gene: TRBJ1-1
V gene: TRBV7-6

CDR3 protein: CASSLVGTGIEQYF
CDR3 DNA: TGTGCCAGCAGCTTAGTCGGGACAGGGATTGAGCAGTACTTC
clone size: -
D gene: TRBD1
J gene: TRBJ2-7
V gene: TRBV7-2

CDR3 protein: CAISVEQGGNTEAFF
CDR3 DNA: TGTGCCATCAGTGTGGAACAGGGTGGGAACACTGAAGCTTTCTTT
clone size: -
D gene: -
J gene: TRBJ1-1
V gene: TRBV10-3

CDR3 protein: CASSRQATFDPYGYTF
CDR3 DNA: TGTGCCAGTAGTAGACAGGCGACCTTCGATCCTTATGGCTACACCTTC
clone size: -
D gene: -
J gene: TRBJ1-2
V gene: TRBV19

CDR3 protein: CASSLGRAGKAFF
CDR3 DNA: TGCGCCAGCAGCTTGGGCAGGGCGGGAAAGGCTTTCTTT
clone size: -
D gene: -
J gene: TRBJ1-1
V gene: TRBV5-1

CDR3 protein: CASSEHPTERNSPLHF
CDR3 DNA: TGTGCCAGCAGCGAACACCCGACTGAACGAAATTCACCCCTCCACTTT
clone size: -
D gene: -
J gene: TRBJ1-6
V gene: TRBV7-2

CDR3 protein: CARSLRGDSNQPQHF
CDR3 DNA: TGTGCCAGAAGCTTGCGCGGGGATAGCAATCAGCCCCAGCATTTT
clone size: many
D gene: -
J gene: TRBJ1-5
V gene: TRBV5-3

CDR3 protein: CAISESLSTYGYTF
CDR3 DNA: TGTGCCATCAGTGAGTCTCTCAGTACCTATGGCTACACCTTC
clone size: -
D gene: -
J gene: TRBJ1-2
V gene: TRBV10-3

CDR3 protein: CASSPREGGPYNQPQHF
CDR3 DNA: TGTGCCAGCTCACCAAGGGAGGGGGGGCCTTACAATCAGCCCCAGCATTTT
clone size: -
D gene: -
J gene: TRBJ1-5
V gene: TRBV18

CDR3 protein: CASSIVGRGDQPQHF
CDR3 DNA: TGTGCCAGTAGTATTGTGGGCAGGGGGGATCAGCCCCAGCATTTT
clone size: -
D gene: TRBD1
J gene: TRBJ1-5
V gene: TRBV19

CDR3 protein: CASSLLRGGEYNEQFF
CDR3 DNA: TGTGCCAGCAGCTTGTTGAGGGGGGGGGAATACAATGAGCAGTTCTTC
clone size: -
D gene: -
J gene: TRBJ2-1
V gene: TRBV11-2

CDR3 protein: CSVVGRSSYEQYF
CDR3 DNA: TGCAGCGTTGTGGGGCGAAGCTCCTACGAGCAGTACTTC
clone size: -
D gene: -
J gene: TRBJ2-7
V gene: TRBV29-1

CDR3 protein: CASSLWQGDYTF
CDR3 DNA: TGTGCCAGCAGTTTGTGGCAGGGGGACTACACCTTC
clone size: -
D gene: TRBD1
J gene: TRBJ1-2
V gene: TRBV28

CDR3 protein: CASSFITDTQYF
CDR3 DNA: TGTGCCAGCAGCTTCATCACAGATACGCAGTATTTT
clone size: -
D gene: -
J gene: TRBJ2-3
V gene: TRBV11-2

CDR3 protein: CASSYRVDTEAFF
CDR3 DNA: TGCGCCAGCAGCTACAGAGTTGACACTGAAGCTTTCTTT
clone size: -
D gene: -
J gene: TRBJ1-1
V gene: TRBV5-1

CDR3 protein: CASRGQGLETQYF
CDR3 DNA: TGTGCCAGCAGAGGACAGGGTTTAGAGACCCAGTACTTC
clone size: -
D gene: TRBD1
J gene: TRBJ2-5
V gene: TRBV6-5

CDR3 protein: CASSLRGVGLDTQYF
CDR3 DNA: TGTGCCAGCAGCCTTCGGGGGGTGGGTCTGGATACGCAGTATTTT
clone size: -
D gene: TRBD2
J gene: TRBJ2-3
V gene: TRBV6-5

CDR3 protein: CSVDRGQVPEQFF
CDR3 DNA: TGCAGCGTTGACAGGGGGCAAGTTCCTGAGCAGTTCTTC
clone size: -
D gene: TRBD1
J gene: TRBJ2-1
V gene: TRBV29-1

CDR3 protein: CASSYLKQLNTEAFF
CDR3 DNA: TGTGCCAGCAGTTACCTAAAACAGCTGAACACTGAAGCTTTCTTT
clone size: -
D gene: -
J gene: TRBJ1-1
V gene: TRBV6-5

CDR3 protein: CSVEKGPDYGYTF
CDR3 DNA: TGCAGCGTTGAAAAGGGGCCAGACTATGGCTACACCTTC
clone size: -
D gene: -
J gene: TRBJ1-2
V gene: TRBV29-1

CDR3 protein: CASSPREFAPDTQYF
CDR3 DNA: TGTGCCAGCAGCCCCCGGGAATTCGCGCCAGATACGCAGTATTTT
clone size: -
D gene: -
J gene: TRBJ2-3
V gene: TRBV7-9

CDR3 protein: CASSLTTGGEKLFF
CDR3 DNA: TGTGCCAGCAGCTTGACTACAGGGGGTGAAAAACTGTTTTTT
clone size: -
D gene: TRBD1
J gene: TRBJ1-4
V gene: TRBV5-6

CDR3 protein: CASSRGTPYNEQFF
CDR3 DNA: TGTGCCAGCTCACGAGGGACACCCTACAATGAGCAGTTCTTC
clone size: once
D gene: -
J gene: TRBJ2-1
V gene: TRBV18

CDR3 protein: CASSSVLAGSYNEQFF
CDR3 DNA: TGTGCCAGCAGCTCCGTACTAGCGGGGAGTTACAATGAGCAGTTCTTC
clone size: once
D gene: TRBD2
J gene: TRBJ2-1
V gene: TRBV5-4

CDR3 protein: CASSRPGLADNEQFF
CDR3 DNA: TGTGCCAGCAGCCGACCGGGACTAGCGGACAATGAGCAGTTCTTC
clone size: -
D gene: TRBD2
J gene: TRBJ2-1
V gene: TRBV11-2

CDR3 protein: CASSGGTGFYNEQFF
CDR3 DNA: TGTGCCAGCAGTGGCGGGACAGGGTTCTACAATGAGCAGTTCTTC
clone size: -
D gene: TRBD1
J gene: TRBJ2-1
V gene: TRBV2

CDR3 protein: CASSTGGPGTEAFF
CDR3 DNA: TGTGCCAGCAGCACAGGGGGTCCGGGGACTGAAGCTTTCTTT
clone size: -
D gene: TRBD1
J gene: TRBJ1-1
V gene: TRBV11-3

CDR3 protein: CASSSGVLSYNEQFF
CDR3 DNA: TGTGCCAGCAGCTCCGGGGTACTCTCCTACAATGAGCAGTTCTTC
clone size: -
D gene: -
J gene: TRBJ2-1
V gene: TRBV5-4

CDR3 protein: CASSHQGNYGYTF
CDR3 DNA: TGCGCCAGCAGCCATCAGGGGAACTATGGCTACACCTTC
clone size: -
D gene: -
J gene: TRBJ1-2
V gene: TRBV4-1

CDR3 protein: CASSILTGVGGNTIYF
CDR3 DNA: TGTGCCAGTAGTATCCTGACAGGAGTAGGTGGAAACACCATATATTTT
clone size: -
D gene: -
J gene: TRBJ1-3
V gene: TRBV19